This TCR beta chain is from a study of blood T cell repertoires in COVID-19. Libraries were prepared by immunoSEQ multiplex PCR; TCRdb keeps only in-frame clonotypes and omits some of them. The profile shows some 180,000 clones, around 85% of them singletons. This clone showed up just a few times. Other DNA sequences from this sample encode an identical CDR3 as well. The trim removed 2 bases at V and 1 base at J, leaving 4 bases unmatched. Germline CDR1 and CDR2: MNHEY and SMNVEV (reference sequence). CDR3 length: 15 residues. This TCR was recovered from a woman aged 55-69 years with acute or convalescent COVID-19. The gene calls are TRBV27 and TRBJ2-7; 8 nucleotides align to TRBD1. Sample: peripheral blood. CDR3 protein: CASSLQGASSYEQYV. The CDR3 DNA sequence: TGTGCCAGCAGTTTACAGGGGGCATCGTCCTACGAGCAGTACGTC.